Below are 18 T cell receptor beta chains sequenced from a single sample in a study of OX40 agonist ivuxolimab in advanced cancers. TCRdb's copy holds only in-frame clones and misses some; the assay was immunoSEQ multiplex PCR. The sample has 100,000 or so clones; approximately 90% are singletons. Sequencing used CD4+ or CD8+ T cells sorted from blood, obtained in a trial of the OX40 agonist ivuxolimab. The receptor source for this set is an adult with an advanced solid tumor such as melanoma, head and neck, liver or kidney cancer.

As DNA, the CDR3 is TGTGCCAGCAGAACAGGGTATGGCTACACCTTC. Translation: CASRTGYGYTF. The chain recombines TRBV27 with TRBJ1-2; D possibly corresponds to TRBD1 (6 bases). V was trimmed by 6 bases and J by 5 bases, leaving 7 bases between them. In germline, CDR1 is MNHEY, CDR2 SMNVEV (reference sequence). The CDR3 totals 11 residues.

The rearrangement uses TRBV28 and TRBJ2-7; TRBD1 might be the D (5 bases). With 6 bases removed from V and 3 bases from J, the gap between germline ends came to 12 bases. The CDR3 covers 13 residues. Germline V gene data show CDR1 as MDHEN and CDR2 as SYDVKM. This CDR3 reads CASRVGQFYEQYF. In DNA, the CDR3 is TGTGCCAGCAGAGTGGGGCAGTTCTACGAGCAGTACTTC.

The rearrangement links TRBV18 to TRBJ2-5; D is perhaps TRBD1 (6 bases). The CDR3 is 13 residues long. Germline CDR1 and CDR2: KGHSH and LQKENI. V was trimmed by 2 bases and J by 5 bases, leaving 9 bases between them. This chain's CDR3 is CASSPGGEETQYF. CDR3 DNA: TGTGCCAGCTCACCAGGGGGCGAGGAGACCCAGTACTTC.

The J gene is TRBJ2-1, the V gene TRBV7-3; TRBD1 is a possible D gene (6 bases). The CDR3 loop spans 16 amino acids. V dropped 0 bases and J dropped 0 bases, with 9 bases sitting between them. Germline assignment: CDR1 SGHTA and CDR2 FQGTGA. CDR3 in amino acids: CASSLTGASSYNEQFF. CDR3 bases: TGTGCCAGCAGCTTAACGGGGGCAAGCTCCTACAATGAGCAGTTCTTC.

CDR3 region: CAWSGGDVYEQYF. In DNA form, the CDR3 reads TGTGCCTGGAGTGGAGGGGATGTCTACGAGCAGTACTTC. This rearrangement joins TRBV30 to TRBJ2-7; perhaps D is TRBD1 or TRBD2 (5 bases each). The germline V and J ends were trimmed by 1 base and 3 bases, with 10 bases remaining between them. The CDR3 is 13 amino acids. Germline CDR1 GTSNPN, CDR2 SVGIG (reference sequence).

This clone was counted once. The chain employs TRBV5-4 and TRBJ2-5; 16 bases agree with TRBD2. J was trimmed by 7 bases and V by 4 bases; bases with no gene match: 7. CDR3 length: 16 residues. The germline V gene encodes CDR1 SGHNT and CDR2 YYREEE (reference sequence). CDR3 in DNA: TGTGCCAGCAGCCCCGGGACTAGCGGGGGGGCGACGACCCAGTACTTC. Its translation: CASSPGTSGGATTQYF.

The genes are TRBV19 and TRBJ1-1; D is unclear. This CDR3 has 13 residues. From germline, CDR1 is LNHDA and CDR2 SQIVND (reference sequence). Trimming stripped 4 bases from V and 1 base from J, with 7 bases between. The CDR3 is CASSSRENTEAFF. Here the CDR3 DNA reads TGTGCCAGTAGTAGCCGGGAGAACACTGAAGCTTTCTTT.

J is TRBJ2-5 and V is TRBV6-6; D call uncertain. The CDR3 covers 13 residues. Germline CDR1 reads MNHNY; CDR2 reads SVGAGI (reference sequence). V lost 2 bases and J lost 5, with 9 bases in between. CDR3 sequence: CASSYDGGETQYF. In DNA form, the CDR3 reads TGTGCCAGCAGTTACGACGGTGGGGAGACCCAGTACTTC.

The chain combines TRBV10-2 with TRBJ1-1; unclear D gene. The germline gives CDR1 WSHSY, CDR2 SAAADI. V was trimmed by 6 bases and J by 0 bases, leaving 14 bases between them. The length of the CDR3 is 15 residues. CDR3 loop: CASSAFVTVNTEAFF. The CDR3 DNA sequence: TGCGCCAGCAGCGCTTTCGTGACGGTGAACACTGAAGCTTTCTTT.

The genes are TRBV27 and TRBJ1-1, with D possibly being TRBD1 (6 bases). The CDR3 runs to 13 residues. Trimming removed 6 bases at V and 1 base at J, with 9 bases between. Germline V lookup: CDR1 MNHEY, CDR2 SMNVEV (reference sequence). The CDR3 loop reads CASRPTGNTEAFF. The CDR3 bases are TGTGCCAGCAGGCCGACAGGGAACACTGAAGCTTTCTTT.

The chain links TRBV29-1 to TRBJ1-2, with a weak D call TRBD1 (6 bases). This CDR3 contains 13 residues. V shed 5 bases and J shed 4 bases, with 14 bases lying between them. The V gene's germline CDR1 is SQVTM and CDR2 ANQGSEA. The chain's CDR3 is CSVSTGSSYGYTF. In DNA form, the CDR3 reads TGCAGCGTTAGCACAGGGAGTAGCTATGGCTACACCTTC. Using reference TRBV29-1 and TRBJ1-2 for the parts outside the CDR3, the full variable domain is SAVISQKPSRDICQRGTSLTIQCQVDSQVTMMFWYRQQPGQSLTLIATANQGSEATYESGFVIDKFPISRPNLTFSTLTVSNMSPEDSSIYLCSVSTGSSYGYTFGSGTRLTVV.

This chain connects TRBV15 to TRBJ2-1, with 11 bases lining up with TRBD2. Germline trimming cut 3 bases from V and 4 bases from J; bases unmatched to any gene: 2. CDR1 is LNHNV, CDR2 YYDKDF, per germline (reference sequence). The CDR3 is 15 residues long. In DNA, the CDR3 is TGTGCCACCAGCAGCTTAGCGGGAGGGTACAATGAGCAGTTCTTC. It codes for CATSSLAGGYNEQFF.

The CDR3 reads CASSQNRASNQPQHF. The CDR3, as DNA: TGTGCCAGCAGTCAGAACAGGGCGAGCAATCAGCCCCAGCATTTT. The chain uses TRBV7-2 and TRBJ1-5; tentatively, D is TRBD1 (6 bases). Germline assignment: CDR1 SGHTA and CDR2 FQGNSA. Deletions cut 6 bases from V and 1 base from J, with 13 bases between. CDR3 length: 15 residues.

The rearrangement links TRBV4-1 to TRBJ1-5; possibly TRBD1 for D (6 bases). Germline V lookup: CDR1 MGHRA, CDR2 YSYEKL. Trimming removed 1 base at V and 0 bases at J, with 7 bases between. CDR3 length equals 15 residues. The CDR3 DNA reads TGCGCCAGCAGCCAAGGACAGGATAGCAATCAGCCCCAGCATTTT. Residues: CASSQGQDSNQPQHF.

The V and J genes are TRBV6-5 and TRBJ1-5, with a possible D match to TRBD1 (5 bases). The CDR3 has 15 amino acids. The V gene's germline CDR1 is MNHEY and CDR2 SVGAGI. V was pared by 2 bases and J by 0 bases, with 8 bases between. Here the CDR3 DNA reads TGTGCCAGCAGTTACGGGGGGGATAGCAATCAGCCCCAGCATTTT. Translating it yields CASSYGGDSNQPQHF.

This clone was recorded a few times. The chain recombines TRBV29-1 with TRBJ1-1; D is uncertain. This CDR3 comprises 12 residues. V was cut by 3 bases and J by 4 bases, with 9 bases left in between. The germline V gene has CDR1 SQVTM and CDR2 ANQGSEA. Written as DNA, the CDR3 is TGCAGCGTTGAGGTGGCGGTCACTGAAGCTTTCTTT. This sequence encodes CSVEVAVTEAFF.

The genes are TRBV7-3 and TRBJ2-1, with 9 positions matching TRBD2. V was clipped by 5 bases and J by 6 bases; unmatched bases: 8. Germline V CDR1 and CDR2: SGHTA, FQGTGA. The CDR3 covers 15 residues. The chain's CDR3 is CASSLGGLASNEQFF. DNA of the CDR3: TGTGCCAGCAGCCTAGGGGGACTAGCTAGCAATGAGCAGTTCTTC. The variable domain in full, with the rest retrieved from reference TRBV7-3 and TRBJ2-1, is GAGVSQTPSNKVTEKGKYVELRCDPISGHTALYWYRQSLGQGPEFLIYFQGTGAADDSGLPNDRFFAVRPEGSVSTLKIQRTERGDSAVYLCASSLGGLASNEQFFGPGTRLTVL.

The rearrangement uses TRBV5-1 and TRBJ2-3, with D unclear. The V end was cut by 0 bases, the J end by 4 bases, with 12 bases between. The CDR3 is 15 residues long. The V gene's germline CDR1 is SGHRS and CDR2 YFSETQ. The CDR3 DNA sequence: TGCGCCAGCAGCTTGGCGTTGCAGGATGCAGATACGCAGTATTTT. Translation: CASSLALQDADTQYF.